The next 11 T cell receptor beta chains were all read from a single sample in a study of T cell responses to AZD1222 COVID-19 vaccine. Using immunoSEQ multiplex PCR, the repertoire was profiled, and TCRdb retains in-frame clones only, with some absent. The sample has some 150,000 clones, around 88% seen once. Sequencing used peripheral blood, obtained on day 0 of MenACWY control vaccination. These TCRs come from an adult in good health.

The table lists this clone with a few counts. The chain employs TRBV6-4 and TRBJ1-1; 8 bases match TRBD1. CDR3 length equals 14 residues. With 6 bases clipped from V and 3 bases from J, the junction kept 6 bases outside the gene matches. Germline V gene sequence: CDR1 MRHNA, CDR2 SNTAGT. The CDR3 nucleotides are TGTGCCAGCAGGATTTCGACAGGGGACACTGAAGCTTTCTTT. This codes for CASRISTGDTEAFF.

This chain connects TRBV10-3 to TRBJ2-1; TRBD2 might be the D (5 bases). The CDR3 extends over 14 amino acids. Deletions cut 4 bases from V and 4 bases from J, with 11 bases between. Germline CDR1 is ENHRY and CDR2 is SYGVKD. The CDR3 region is CAISAERSYNEQFF. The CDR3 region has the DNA TGTGCCATCAGTGCGGAGCGGTCATACAATGAGCAGTTCTTC.

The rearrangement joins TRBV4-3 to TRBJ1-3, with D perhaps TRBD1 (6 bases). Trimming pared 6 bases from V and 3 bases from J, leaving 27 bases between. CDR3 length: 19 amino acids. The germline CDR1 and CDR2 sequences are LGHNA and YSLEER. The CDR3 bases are TGCGCCAGCAGTATCCGAGCCCAAGGAGGGGGGCAAGGTGGAAACACCATATATTTT. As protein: CASSIRAQGGGQGGNTIYF.

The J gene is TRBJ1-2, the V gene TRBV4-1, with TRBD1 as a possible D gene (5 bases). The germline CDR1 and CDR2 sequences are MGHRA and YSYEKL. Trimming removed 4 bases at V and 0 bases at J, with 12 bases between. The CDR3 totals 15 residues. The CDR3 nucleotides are TGCGCCAGCAGCCCACCGGGACTCCCTAACTATGGCTACACCTTC. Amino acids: CASSPPGLPNYGYTF.

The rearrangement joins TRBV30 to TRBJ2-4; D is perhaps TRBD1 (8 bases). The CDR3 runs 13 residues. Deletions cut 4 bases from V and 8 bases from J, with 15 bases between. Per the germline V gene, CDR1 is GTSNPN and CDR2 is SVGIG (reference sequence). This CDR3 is CAWTRQGRDIQYF. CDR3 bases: TGTGCCTGGACCCGACAGGGGAGGGACATTCAGTACTTC.

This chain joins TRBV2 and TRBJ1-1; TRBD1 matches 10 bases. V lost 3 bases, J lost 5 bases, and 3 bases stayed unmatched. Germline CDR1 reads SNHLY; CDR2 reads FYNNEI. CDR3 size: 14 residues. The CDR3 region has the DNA TGTGCCAGCAGTGATAGGACAGGGGGGACTGAAGCTTTCTTT. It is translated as CASSDRTGGTEAFF.

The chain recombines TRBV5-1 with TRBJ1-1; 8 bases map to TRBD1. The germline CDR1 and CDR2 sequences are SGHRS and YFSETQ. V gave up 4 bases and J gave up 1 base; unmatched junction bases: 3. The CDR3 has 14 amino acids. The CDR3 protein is CASSIGQGNTEAFF. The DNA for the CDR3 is TGCGCCAGCAGCATAGGACAGGGGAACACTGAAGCTTTCTTT.

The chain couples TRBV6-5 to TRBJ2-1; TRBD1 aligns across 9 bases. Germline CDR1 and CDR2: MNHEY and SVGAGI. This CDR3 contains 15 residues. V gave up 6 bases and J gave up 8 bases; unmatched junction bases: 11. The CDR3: CASRSPGQGSDEQFF. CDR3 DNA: TGTGCCAGCAGATCTCCGGGACAGGGTTCAGATGAGCAGTTCTTC.

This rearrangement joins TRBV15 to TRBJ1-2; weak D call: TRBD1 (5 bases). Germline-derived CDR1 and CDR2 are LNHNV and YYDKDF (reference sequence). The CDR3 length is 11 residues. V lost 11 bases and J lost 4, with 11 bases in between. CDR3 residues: CAGTWGYGYTF. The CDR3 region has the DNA TGTGCCGGGACGTGGGGCTATGGCTACACCTTC.

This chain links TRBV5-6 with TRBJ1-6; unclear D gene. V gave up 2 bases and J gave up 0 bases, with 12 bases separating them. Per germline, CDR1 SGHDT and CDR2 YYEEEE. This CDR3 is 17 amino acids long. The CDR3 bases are TGTGCCAGCAGCTTTTTCGGGCCTACCTCCTATAATTCACCCCTCCACTTT. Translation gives CASSFFGPTSYNSPLHF.

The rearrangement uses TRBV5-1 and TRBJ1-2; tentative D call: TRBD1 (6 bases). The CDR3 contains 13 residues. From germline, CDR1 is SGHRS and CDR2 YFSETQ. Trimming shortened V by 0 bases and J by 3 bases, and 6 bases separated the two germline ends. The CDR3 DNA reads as TGCGCCAGCAGCTTGGCAGGGGACTATGGCTACACCTTC. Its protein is CASSLAGDYGYTF.